This T cell receptor (beta chain) was sequenced during a study of cytomegalovirus exposure and HLA in healthy donors. Study observations and caveats: The classifier reportedly diagnosed cytomegalovirus status with high specificity and sensitivity.

The table came from immunoSEQ multiplex PCR; TCRdb's copy has only in-frame clones and leaves some out. The sample holds about 60,000 clones, 90% to 97% seen once. The donors were members of the 120-subject validation cohort (separate from the roughly 700-subject first cohort). The table lists this clone with a count of one. Its antigen is as yet unknown. Sequences were obtained from PBMCs. The TCR sequence derives from a young woman in good health and CMV-seronegative.

The CDR3 DNA reads TGTGCCAGCAGTCCGCAGCAGGGGGCCCAGCATTTT. Protein sequence: CASSPQQGAQHF. The rearrangement joins TRBV27 to TRBJ1-5; 7 bases are shared with TRBD1. The CDR3 extends over 12 amino acids. CDR1 and CDR2 from the germline V gene are MNHEY and SMNVEV (reference sequence). J gave up 11 bases and V 5 bases, and 6 bases lay outside the gene matches.